The entry below gives a single T cell receptor beta chain sequence along with its context. Its target is not known. V lost 2 bases and J lost 7; bases outside the gene matches: 5. Germline loops: CDR1 SGHVS, CDR2 FQNEAQ. This CDR3 is 15 amino acids long. The entry originates in a study of T cell repertoires in cytomegalovirus infection. As for the study in general: Carrying CMV and the relevant HLA type showed in public TCR beta signatures. The study's findings and limits: HLA-C-restricted TCR beta clonotypes specific for CMV led the ex vivo response. Of the TCR beta families, the public ones yielded a cumulative frequency that identified carriers of CMV plus the relevant HLA.

MiXCR was run by TCRdb on the reads, yielding one entry per CDR3 protein. The profile shows 100,000 to 150,000 distinct CDR3 sequences, more than 20% of them singletons. The sequence was collected from a human donor in good health (CMV status not recorded). Some clones in this sample may be carry-over from other donors' samples. What was sequenced was PBMCs, sequenced either directly or after in vitro stimulation (not recorded which). The gene calls are TRBV7-8 and TRBJ2-1, with TRBD2 matching over 10 bases. The CDR3 sequence is CASSLPGLASNEQFF. The CDR3 DNA is TGTGCCAGCAGCTTACCGGGACTAGCGAGTAATGAGCAGTTCTTC.